These 29 T cell receptor beta chains came from one sample sequenced in a study of liver allograft versus peripheral blood T cells. About the research overall: Recipients' peripheral blood served as the comparator for T cell receptor repertoires in transplanted livers.

TCRdb re-called the reads through MiXCR, storing one row per CDR3 protein. The profile shows roughly 5,000 distinct CDR3 sequences, about a sixth of them singletons. The receptors originated from a human patient who had a liver transplant. Some of the T cells may derive from the graft donor.

This clonotype is deemed medium-sized. This chain connects TRBV28 to TRBJ1-2, with D perhaps matching TRBD1 (6 bases). The germline V gene has CDR1 MDHEN and CDR2 SYDVKM. CDR3 length: 13 amino acids. Trimming left V 6 bases short and J 2 bases short, with 10 bases between. CDR3 residues: CASRPQGNYGYTF. Here the CDR3 DNA reads TGTGCCAGCAGACCACAGGGCAACTATGGCTACACCTTC.

Relative to its sample, this clonotype is medium-sized (0.01 to 0.1%). The chain employs TRBV6-2 or TRBV6-3 and TRBJ2-7, with 7 bases that match TRBD1. Germline loops: CDR1 MNHEY, CDR2 SVGEGT. The V gene end was trimmed by 6 bases and the J gene end by 4 bases; junction bases not matched to a gene: 12. This CDR3 is 15 amino acids long. Here the CDR3 DNA reads TGTGCCAGCAGATCGCGGACAGGTCGCCTTTACGAGCAGTACTTC. Translating it yields CASRSRTGRLYEQYF.

This clonotype is labeled as medium-sized (0.01 to 0.1%). The V call is TRBV7-9, the J call TRBJ1-4; the match to TRBD1 covers 11 bases. J was trimmed by 8 bases and V by 0 bases; bases with no gene match: 2. Looked up from germline, CDR1 is SEHNR and CDR2 is FQNEAQ (reference sequence). This CDR3 has 15 amino acids. The CDR3 bases are TGTGCCAGCAGCTTAGCCGGGACAGGGGGAGAAAAACTGTTTTTT. This sequence encodes CASSLAGTGGEKLFF. The entire variable domain, with the rest obtained from reference TRBV7-9 and TRBJ1-4, is as follows: DTGVSQNPRHKITKRGQNVTFRCDPISEHNRLYWYRQTLGQGPEFLTYFQNEAQLEKSRLLSDRFSAERPKGSFSTLEIQRTEQGDSAMYLCASSLAGTGGEKLFFGSGTQLSVL.

Sample share makes this clonotype medium-sized. This chain links TRBV7-2 with TRBJ1-6, with 9 bases that match TRBD1. Germline CDR1 and CDR2: SGHTA and FQGNSA. J was trimmed by 8 bases and V by 6 bases; bases with no gene match: 8. The CDR3 runs to 15 residues. Written as DNA, the CDR3 is TGTGCCAGCAGTTCGCCGGGACAGGGAGATTCACCCCTCCACTTT. It specifies CASSSPGQGDSPLHF.

This clonotype is labeled medium-sized. CDR3: CASSPAEAGTNEKLFF. CDR3 coding DNA: TGTGCCAGTAGTCCAGCGGAAGCTGGGACTAATGAAAAACTGTTTTTT. V gene TRBV19 combines with J gene TRBJ1-4; D is undetermined. The V gene's germline CDR1 is LNHDA and CDR2 SQIVND (reference sequence). The V end was cut by 5 bases, the J end by 2 bases, with 15 bases between. The CDR3 sequence is 16 residues long.

This clonotype was seen ten or more times. The rearrangement joins TRBV28 to TRBJ2-3; tentative D call: TRBD2 (6 bases). The CDR3 runs to 14 residues. Trimming left V 6 bases short and J 7 bases short, with 17 bases between. From germline, CDR1 is MDHEN and CDR2 SYDVKM. CDR3: CASSLGGAAHTQYF. The CDR3 DNA reads TGTGCCAGCAGCTTAGGAGGGGCCGCGCATACGCAGTATTTT.

By share of the sample, this clonotype is medium-sized. This CDR3 is CASSYGVSYEQYF. The DNA of the CDR3 is TGTGCCAGCAGCTACGGAGTCTCCTACGAGCAGTACTTC. The V and J genes are TRBV5-4 and TRBJ2-7; D not resolved. The CDR3 is made up of 13 amino acids. V lost 3 bases, J lost 0 bases, and 7 bases lay in between. The germline V gene has CDR1 SGHNT and CDR2 YYREEE (reference sequence).

This clonotype was detected ten times or more. The V and J genes are TRBV5-4 and TRBJ2-2, with D perhaps TRBD1 (6 bases). This CDR3 contains 15 residues. Germline V gene data show CDR1 as SGHNT and CDR2 as YYREEE (reference sequence). The germline V and J ends were trimmed by 0 bases and 4 bases, with 10 bases remaining between them. The CDR3 DNA follows: TGTGCCAGCAGCTTGGACAGGGCGGCCACCGGGGAGCTGTTTTTT. Its translation: CASSLDRAATGELFF.

The CDR3 loop is CASSAIRRDEQYF. The CDR3 DNA reads as TGTGCCAGCAGCGCTATCCGGCGCGACGAGCAGTACTTC. J is TRBJ2-7 and V is TRBV2, with no clear D. In germline, CDR1 is SNHLY, CDR2 FYNNEI. This CDR3 contains 13 residues. The V end was cut by 6 bases, the J end by 5 bases, with 14 bases between.

This clonotype is medium-sized within its sample. This chain uses TRBV18 with TRBJ2-3; D is undetermined. Per germline, CDR1 KGHSH and CDR2 LQKENI. CDR3 length: 13 residues. The V end was cut by 8 bases, the J end by 0 bases, with 9 bases between. The CDR3 coding sequence is TGTGCCAGCCACTTGGCGAGCACAGATACGCAGTATTTT. Encoded protein: CASHLASTDTQYF.

By proportion, this clonotype is medium-sized. The CDR3, as DNA: TGCAGTGCTAGAGATGCGCTTGCCAATGAGCAGTTCTTC. It specifies CSARDALANEQFF. The chain uses TRBV20-1 and TRBJ2-1, with D unclear. CDR3 length: 13 amino acids. Germline V gives CDR1 DFQATT, CDR2 SNEGSKA (reference sequence). Trimming removed 0 bases at V and 6 bases at J, with 9 bases between.

Sample share makes this clonotype medium-sized (0.01 to 0.1%). The rearrangement uses TRBV12-3 or TRBV12-4 and TRBJ1-2; D remains ambiguous. Trimming removed 6 bases from V and 0 bases from J, with 5 bases in between. The CDR3 consists of 12 residues. CDR3 sequence reads: CASSQSNYGYTF. The CDR3 DNA reads as TGTGCCAGCAGCCAGTCTAACTATGGCTACACCTTC.

This clonotype counts as medium-sized. The genes are TRBV13 and TRBJ2-7; D unresolved. The V end lost 5 bases, the J end lost 0 bases, and 5 bases lay between the germline ends. This CDR3 is built from 12 residues. Germline CDR1 reads PRHDT; CDR2 reads FYEKMQ (reference sequence). CDR3 loop: CASSARSYEQYF. The CDR3 nucleotides read TGTGCCAGCAGCGCGCGCTCCTACGAGCAGTACTTC.

This clonotype is deemed medium-sized. The chain employs TRBV28 and TRBJ2-3; no clear D gene. V was cut by 6 bases and J by 6 bases, with 16 bases left in between. The CDR3 runs to 14 residues. Germline V lookup: CDR1 MDHEN, CDR2 SYDVKM. The CDR3 loop reads CASRESGERDTQYF. CDR3 sequence (DNA): TGTGCCAGCAGAGAGAGTGGGGAAAGGGATACGCAGTATTTT.

The chain links TRBV28 to TRBJ2-5; a possible D gene is TRBD2 (7 bases). V was pared by 5 bases and J by 5 bases, with 15 bases between. Germline loops: CDR1 MDHEN, CDR2 SYDVKM. This CDR3 is 14 amino acids long. CDR3 bases: TGTGCCAGCAGTGTGGGGGGGCGCTGGGAGACCCAGTACTTC. It encodes CASSVGGRWETQYF.

This clonotype is categorized as medium-sized (0.01 to 0.1%). The chain carries TRBV19 and TRBJ2-7, with TRBD2 as a possible D gene (7 bases). V was shortened by 9 bases and J by 0 bases, with 21 bases between the two germline ends. The CDR3 sequence is 16 residues long. Germline CDR1 is LNHDA and CDR2 is SQIVND (reference sequence). DNA of the CDR3: TGTGCCAGGCTAAGGGGGGGCGGGCCGCTCTCCTACGAGCAGTACTTC. Its protein is CARLRGGGPLSYEQYF.

Worth noting for this clonotype: A far larger clone lies a single base away; this is likely a read error. This sequence joins TRBV6-5 and TRBJ1-5; D is unclear. The V and J ends lost 5 bases and 3 bases respectively, with 8 bases between them. The CDR3 is 13 amino acids. The germline V gene has CDR1 MNHEY and CDR2 SVGAGI. CDR3 loop: CASSHRINQPQHF. CDR3 DNA: TGTGCCAGCAGTCACCGGATCAATCAGCCCCAGCATTTT.

This sequence joins TRBV19 and TRBJ2-5; 7 nucleotides match TRBD1. The junction had 3 bases not matched to a gene; V was cut back by 3 bases and J by 2 bases. Germline CDR1 LNHDA, CDR2 SQIVND (reference sequence). There are 14 residues in the CDR3. This CDR3 is CASSMSRGQETQYF. The CDR3 bases are TGTGCCAGTAGTATGTCCAGGGGGCAAGAGACCCAGTACTTC.

As concerns this clonotype: This may stem from a read error, because a much larger clone lies one nucleotide away. The chain is built from TRBV5-4 and TRBJ1-4; D is perhaps TRBD1 (6 bases). CDR1 is SGHNT and CDR2 is YYREEE in the germline V gene (reference sequence). The CDR3 is 16 amino acids. The CDR3 loop is CVSSPTGAGESEKLFF. Here the CDR3 DNA reads TGTGTCAGCAGCCCCACCGGGGCAGGGGAGTCTGAAAAACTGTTTTTT.

As for this clonotype: This may be a read error: a much more frequent sequence differs by one nucleotide. The rearrangement uses TRBV20-1 and TRBJ2-3, with TRBD1 as a possible D gene (7 bases). The CDR3 length is 14 residues. Germline lookup yields CDR1 DFQATT and CDR2 SNEGSKA (reference sequence). V was clipped by 7 bases and J by 2 bases, with 16 bases between them. CDR3 amino acids: CSVRGEDITDTQYF. The CDR3 nucleotides read TGCAGTGTCAGGGGGGAAGACATCACAGATACGCAGTATTTT.

The chain has TRBV28 and TRBJ2-5; 8 positions agree with TRBD1. The CDR3 length is 13 residues. CDR1 and CDR2 from the germline V gene are MDHEN and SYDVKM. V dropped 6 bases and J dropped 5; count of bases not matched to a gene: 5. In DNA, the CDR3 is TGTGCCAGCAGGCCGACAGGGGTGGAGACCCAGTACTTC. This translates into CASRPTGVETQYF.

This clonotype is termed medium-sized. The chain uses TRBV19 and TRBJ2-7, with 8 nucleotides matching TRBD2. J lost 2 bases, V lost 2 bases, and 2 bases had no gene match. Germline V gene sequence: CDR1 LNHDA, CDR2 SQIVND (reference sequence). CDR3 length: 14 residues. The CDR3 nucleotides are TGTGCCAGTAGTATACAGGGACTAGCCTACGAGCAGTACTTC. This codes for CASSIQGLAYEQYF. The complete variable domain, with remaining parts taken from reference TRBV19 and TRBJ2-7, reads DGGITQSPKYLFRKEGQNVTLSCEQNLNHDAMYWYRQDPGQGLRLIYYSQIVNDFQKGDIAEGYSVSREKKESFPLTVTSAQKNPTAFYLCASSIQGLAYEQYFGPGTRLTVT.

This sequence joins TRBV19 and TRBJ1-1, with 9 bases that match TRBD1. The germline V gene encodes CDR1 LNHDA and CDR2 SQIVND (reference sequence). Losses at the gene ends were 5 bases for V and 6 bases for J; bases not matched to a gene: 10. The length of the CDR3 is 15 residues. This chain's CDR3 is CASSPRDRVGPEAFF. In DNA form, the CDR3 reads TGTGCCAGTAGTCCCCGGGACAGGGTGGGGCCTGAAGCTTTCTTT.

The chain's CDR3 is CASSELSHYNSPLHF. The CDR3 DNA sequence: TGTGCCAGCAGTGAGTTAAGCCATTATAATTCACCCCTCCACTTT. This chain joins TRBV2 and TRBJ1-6; D is unclear. Trimming cost V 3 bases and J 4 bases, with 10 bases left between them. The CDR3 is 15 residues long. The V gene's germline CDR1 is SNHLY and CDR2 FYNNEI.

Many counts were recorded for this clonotype. This rearrangement joins TRBV6-2 or TRBV6-3 to TRBJ2-3, with TRBD2 identical over 10 bases. This CDR3 has 15 residues. Germline V gene data show CDR1 as MNHEY and CDR2 as SVGEGT. V gave up 6 bases and J gave up 2 bases; unmatched junction bases: 5. The CDR3 DNA sequence: TGTGCCAGCAGGGGACTAGCGAGTCCCACAGATACGCAGTATTTT. It codes for CASRGLASPTDTQYF.

The chain recombines TRBV5-4 with TRBJ1-2, with D maybe TRBD1 (6 bases). CDR1 is SGHNT and CDR2 is YYREEE in the germline V gene (reference sequence). CDR3 length: 14 amino acids. Trimming pared 0 bases from V and 2 bases from J, leaving 8 bases between. This CDR3 is CASSLEGGNYGYTF. The CDR3 DNA reads as TGTGCCAGCAGCTTGGAAGGGGGAAACTATGGCTACACCTTC.

By sample share, this clonotype is medium-sized. V and J are TRBV27 and TRBJ1-5, with unresolved D. Germline values: CDR1 MNHEY, CDR2 SMNVEV (reference sequence). Trimming stripped 6 bases from V and 1 base from J, with 13 bases between. The CDR3 runs 15 residues. DNA for the CDR3: TGTGCCAGCAGCCTGGACGGACGGAGCAATCAGCCCCAGCATTTT. Translated, it gives CASSLDGRSNQPQHF.

By frequency in the sample, this clonotype is medium-sized. J is TRBJ1-4 and V is TRBV6-5, with 7 bases that match TRBD1. CDR1 is MNHEY, CDR2 SVGAGI, per germline. V lost 5 bases, J lost 7 bases, and 13 bases stayed unmatched. The length of the CDR3 is 16 residues. CDR3 coding DNA: TGTGCCAGCAGTCTACACCCTGACAGGGCGCTTGAAAAACTGTTTTTT. It specifies CASSLHPDRALEKLFF.

This sequence joins TRBV7-9 and TRBJ1-1, with D perhaps TRBD1 (6 bases). V dropped 2 bases and J dropped 2 bases, with 12 bases sitting between them. The CDR3 covers 15 residues. Germline V lookup: CDR1 SEHNR, CDR2 FQNEAQ (reference sequence). The CDR3 sequence is CASSLPIRGNTEAFF. The CDR3 region has the DNA TGTGCCAGCAGCTTACCTATCAGGGGTAACACTGAAGCTTTCTTT.